These 8 T cell receptor beta chains share one sample of origin, sequenced in a study of T-cell reconstitution after alpha-beta-depleted transplantation in children. The library targeted TCRbeta and was prepared with unique molecular identifiers. TCRdb independently ran MiXCR on the PCR reads; one entry per CDR3 protein. Among fewer than 550,000 distinct CDR3 sequences listed, about an eighth were seen once. Sequenced here: PBMCs, mostly from graft donor cells, sampled 180 days after TCRalphabeta/CD19-depleted stem cell transplant. The receptors shown here come from a female patient between 2 and 10 years old who had a stem cell transplant for aplastic anemia, so the T cells may come from the graft donor.

J is TRBJ2-5 and V is TRBV9; 8 nucleotides match TRBD2. The length of the CDR3 is 16 residues. Germline V CDR1 and CDR2: SGDLS, YYNGEE. The ends lost 3 bases at V and 2 bases at J; junction bases unmatched: 9. CDR3 sequence (DNA): TGTGCCAGCAGCGCCCGAACTAGCGGCCTGCAAGAGACCCAGTACTTC. Its translation is CASSARTSGLQETQYF. The full variable domain, in which reference TRBV9 and TRBJ2-5 provide the parts outside the CDR3, is DSGVTQTPKHLITATGQRVTLRCSPRSGDLSVYWYQQSLDQGLQFLIQYYNGEERAKGNILERFSAQQFPDLHSELNLSSLELGDSALYFCASSARTSGLQETQYFGPGTRLLVL.

This chain joins TRBV5-1 and TRBJ2-7; no firm D call. V was clipped by 0 bases and J by 6 bases, with 10 bases between them. Germline V lookup: CDR1 SGHRS, CDR2 YFSETQ. This CDR3 contains 13 residues. The CDR3 region is CASSLVWGTEQYV. The CDR3 DNA follows: TGCGCCAGCAGCTTGGTTTGGGGAACCGAGCAGTACGTC.

There are a few counts of this clonotype. The chain combines TRBV20-1 with TRBJ2-7; 11 nucleotides agree with TRBD2. The V gene end was trimmed by 4 bases and the J gene end by 3 bases; junction bases not matched to a gene: 5. The CDR3 loop spans 14 amino acids. Germline loops: CDR1 DFQATT, CDR2 SNEGSKA (reference sequence). CDR3 nucleotide sequence: TGCAGTGCTAAAGGACTAGCGGGCATCTACGAGCAGTACTTC. This codes for CSAKGLAGIYEQYF.

This clonotype was picked up a small number of times. The V gene is TRBV28, the J gene TRBJ2-7; D is perhaps TRBD1 (6 bases). This CDR3 has 17 amino acids. Looked up from germline, CDR1 is MDHEN and CDR2 is SYDVKM. The V end was cut by 1 base, the J end by 0 bases, with 16 bases between. The CDR3 reads CASSLLTGPSSSYEQYF. The DNA for the CDR3 is TGTGCCAGCAGTTTATTAACAGGGCCATCGAGCTCCTACGAGCAGTACTTC.

This clonotype was found a few times. The gene calls are TRBV7-9 and TRBJ2-1; 8 bases match TRBD2. The V segment lost 5 bases and the J segment 10 bases; nucleotides outside the gene matches: 4. The CDR3 totals 12 residues. Per the germline V gene, CDR1 is SEHNR and CDR2 is FQNEAQ (reference sequence). CDR3 region: CASSISGIEQFF. CDR3 bases: TGTGCCAGCAGCATTAGCGGGATAGAGCAGTTCTTC.

This clonotype appeared a single time. The chain carries TRBV4-3 and TRBJ2-5; no clear D gene. Trimming left V 0 bases short and J 5 bases short, with 7 bases between. The CDR3 consists of 13 residues. The germline CDR1 and CDR2 sequences are LGHNA and YSLEER. The CDR3, as DNA: TGCGCCAGCAGCCAAGATCAAATGGAGACCCAGTACTTC. It translates to CASSQDQMETQYF.

This clonotype has ten or more counts. The V gene is TRBV12-3 or TRBV12-4, the J gene TRBJ2-6; maybe TRBD1 (5 bases). This CDR3 has 17 residues. Trimming stripped 6 bases from V and 0 bases from J, with 15 bases between. The CDR3, as DNA: TGTGCCAGCAGCCGCAACAGAGGACACTCTGGGGCCAACGTCCTGACTTTC. As protein: CASSRNRGHSGANVLTF.

The sample holds a few counts of this clonotype. This chain connects TRBV5-4 to TRBJ2-3; no definite D call. Trimming cost V 0 bases and J 0 bases, with 11 bases left between them. Germline V gives CDR1 SGHNT, CDR2 YYREEE (reference sequence). This CDR3 is 16 amino acids long. Written as DNA, the CDR3 is TGTGCCAGCAGCTTGGGTACCCAGCCCAGCACAGATACGCAGTATTTT. Encoded protein: CASSLGTQPSTDTQYF.